The present TCR beta chain was sequenced within a study of blood T cells in healthy people across ages. Looked up from germline, CDR1 is DFQATT and CDR2 is SNEGSKA (reference sequence). The CDR3 has 15 amino acids. The ends lost 3 bases at V and 3 bases at J; junction bases unmatched: 10. At least ten counts were recorded for this clonotype. No antigen is known for it. Sample-barcoded 5' priming and a J-beta primer mix drove a second PCR of about 7 to 11 cycles. Sequencing of every sample gave 3 million or more CDR3-containing paired-end reads. MiXCR, run by TCRdb on the 5' RACE reads, gives a single entry per CDR3 protein. Of approximately 800,000 distinct CDR3 sequences in the sample, around half were seen once. Study-level points and caveats: Estimated diversity that came from one million T cells was considered an underestimate.

The chain is built from TRBV20-1 and TRBJ2-7, with TRBD2 identical over 8 bases. The TCR comes from a man aged 80 or over in good health. The sample consisted of blood. The CDR3 sequence is CSASHSRTSFYEQYF. DNA for the CDR3: TGCAGTGCTAGCCACTCCAGGACTAGCTTCTACGAGCAGTACTTC.